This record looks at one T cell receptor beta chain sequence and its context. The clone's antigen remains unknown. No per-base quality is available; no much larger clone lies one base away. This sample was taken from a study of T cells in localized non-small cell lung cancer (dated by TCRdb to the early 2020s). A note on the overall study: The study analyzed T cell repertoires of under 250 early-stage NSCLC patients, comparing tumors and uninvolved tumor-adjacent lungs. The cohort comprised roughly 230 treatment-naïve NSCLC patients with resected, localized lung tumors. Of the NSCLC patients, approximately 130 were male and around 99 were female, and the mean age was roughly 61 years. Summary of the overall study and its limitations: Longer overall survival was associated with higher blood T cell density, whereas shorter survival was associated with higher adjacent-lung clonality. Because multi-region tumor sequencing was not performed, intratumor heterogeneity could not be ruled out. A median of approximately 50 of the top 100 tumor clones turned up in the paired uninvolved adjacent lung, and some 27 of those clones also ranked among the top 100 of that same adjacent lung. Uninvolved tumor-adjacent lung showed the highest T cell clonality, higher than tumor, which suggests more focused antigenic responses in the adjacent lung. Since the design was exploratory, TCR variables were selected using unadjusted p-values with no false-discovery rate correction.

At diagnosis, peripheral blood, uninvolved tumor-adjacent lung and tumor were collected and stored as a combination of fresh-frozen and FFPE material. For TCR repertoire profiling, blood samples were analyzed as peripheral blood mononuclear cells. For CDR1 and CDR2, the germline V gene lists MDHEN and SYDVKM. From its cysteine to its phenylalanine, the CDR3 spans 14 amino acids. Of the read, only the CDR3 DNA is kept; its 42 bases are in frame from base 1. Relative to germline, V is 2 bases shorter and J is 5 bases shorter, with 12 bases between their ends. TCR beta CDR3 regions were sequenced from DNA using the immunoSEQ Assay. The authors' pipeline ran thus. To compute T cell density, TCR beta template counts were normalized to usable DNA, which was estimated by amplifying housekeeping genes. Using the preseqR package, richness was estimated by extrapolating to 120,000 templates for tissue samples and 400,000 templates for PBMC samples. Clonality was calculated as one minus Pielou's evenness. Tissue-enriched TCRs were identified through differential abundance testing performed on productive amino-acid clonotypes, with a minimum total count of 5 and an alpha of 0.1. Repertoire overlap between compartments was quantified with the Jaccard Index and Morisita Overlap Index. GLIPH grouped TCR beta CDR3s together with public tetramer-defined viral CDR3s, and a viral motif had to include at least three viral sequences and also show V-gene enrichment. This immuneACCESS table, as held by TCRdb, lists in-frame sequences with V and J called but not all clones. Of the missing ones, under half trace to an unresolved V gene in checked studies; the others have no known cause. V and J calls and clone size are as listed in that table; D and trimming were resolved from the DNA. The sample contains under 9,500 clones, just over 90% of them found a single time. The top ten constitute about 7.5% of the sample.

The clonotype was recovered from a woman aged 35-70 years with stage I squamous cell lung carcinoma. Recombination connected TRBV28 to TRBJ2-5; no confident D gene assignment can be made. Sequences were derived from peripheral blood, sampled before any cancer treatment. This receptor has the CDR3 CASSLTSRVETQYF. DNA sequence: TGTGCCAGCAGTTTAACCTCACGAGTGGAGACCCAGTACTTC.